This TCR beta chain was identified during a study of blood T cell repertoires in COVID-19. TCRdb's table, derived via immunoSEQ multiplex PCR, lists solely in-frame clones and lacks some. In the table there are 110,000 or so clones, roughly 90% of which are singletons. Germline assignment: CDR1 SGHVS and CDR2 FQNEAQ. The CDR3 loop spans 15 amino acids. Trimming shortened V by 5 bases and J by 0 bases, and 11 bases separated the two germline ends. Sequencing was carried out using peripheral blood. The TCR originated in a woman in her seventies who had recovered from COVID-19. J is TRBJ1-3 and V is TRBV7-8; D is unclear. Here the CDR3 DNA reads TGTGCCAGCAGCCGAGACATTTCCTCTGGAAACACCATATATTTT. Translating gives CASSRDISSGNTIYF.